This entry concerns a single TCR beta chain. The record originates from a study of control samples from healthy donors and cancer patients. Sequencing used immunoSEQ multiplex PCR; TCRdb keeps in-frame clones, though not all of them. The sample lists approximately 150,000 clones, about 90% occurring once. The germline V gene has CDR1 WNHNN and CDR2 SYGVQD (reference sequence). With V trimmed by 7 bases and J by 9 bases, 6 bases remained unmatched. The CDR3 runs to 14 residues. The sequence was obtained from a man between 18 and 29 years old in good health. This chain connects TRBV10-1 to TRBJ2-5; 15 nucleotides agree with TRBD2. The sequenced sample was blood. CDR3 protein: CASIGLAGGNPQYF. In DNA, the CDR3 is TGCGCCAGCATAGGACTAGCGGGGGGGAATCCCCAGTACTTC.